This T cell receptor (beta chain) comes out of a study of T cell changes during pregnancy in multiple sclerosis. Sequencing was performed with immunoSEQ multiplex PCR; in TCRdb, only in-frame clones are kept and a portion is missing. The repertoire holds about 40,000 clones, with roughly 90% as singletons. The CDR3 totals 14 residues. Germline CDR1 LNHDA, CDR2 SQIVND (reference sequence). V lost 6 bases and J lost 2, with 13 bases in between. The sequenced sample was CD4+ T cells from peripheral blood mononuclear cells, obtained before pregnancy. The rearrangement uses TRBV19 and TRBJ1-1; perhaps TRBD1 as D (6 bases). The receptor was isolated from a female donor with multiple sclerosis, enrolled in a pregnancy study. CDR3 region: CASSRDTINTEAFF. The DNA of the CDR3 is TGTGCCAGTAGCCGGGACACCATTAACACTGAAGCTTTCTTT.